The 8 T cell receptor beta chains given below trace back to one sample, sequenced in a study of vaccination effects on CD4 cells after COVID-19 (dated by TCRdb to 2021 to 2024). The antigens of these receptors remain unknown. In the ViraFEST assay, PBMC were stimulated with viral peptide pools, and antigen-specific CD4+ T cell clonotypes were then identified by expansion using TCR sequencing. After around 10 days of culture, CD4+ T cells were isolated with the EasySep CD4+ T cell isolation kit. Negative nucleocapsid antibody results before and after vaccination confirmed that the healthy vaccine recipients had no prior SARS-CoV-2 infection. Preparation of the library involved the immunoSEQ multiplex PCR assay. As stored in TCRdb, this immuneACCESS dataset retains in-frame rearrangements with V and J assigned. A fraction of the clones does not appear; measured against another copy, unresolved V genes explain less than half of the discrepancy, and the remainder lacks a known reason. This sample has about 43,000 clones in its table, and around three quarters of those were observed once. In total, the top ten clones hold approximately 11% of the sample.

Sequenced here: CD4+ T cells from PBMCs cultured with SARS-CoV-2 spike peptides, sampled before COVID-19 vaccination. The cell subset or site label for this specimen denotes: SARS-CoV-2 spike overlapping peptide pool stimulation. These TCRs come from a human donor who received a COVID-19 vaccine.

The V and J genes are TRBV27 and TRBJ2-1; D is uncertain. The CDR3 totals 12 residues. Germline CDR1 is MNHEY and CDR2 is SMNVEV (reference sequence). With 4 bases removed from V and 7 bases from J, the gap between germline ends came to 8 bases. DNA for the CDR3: TGTGCCAGCAGTTCCCTCTGGAATGAGCAGTTCTTC. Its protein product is CASSSLWNEQFF.

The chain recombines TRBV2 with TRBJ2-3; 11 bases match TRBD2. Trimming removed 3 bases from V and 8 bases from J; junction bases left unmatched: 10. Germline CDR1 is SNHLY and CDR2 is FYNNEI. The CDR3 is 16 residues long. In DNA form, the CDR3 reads TGTGCCAGCAGTGATCTAGCGGGGGGAAGCAAGGTTACGCAGTATTTT. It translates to CASSDLAGGSKVTQYF.

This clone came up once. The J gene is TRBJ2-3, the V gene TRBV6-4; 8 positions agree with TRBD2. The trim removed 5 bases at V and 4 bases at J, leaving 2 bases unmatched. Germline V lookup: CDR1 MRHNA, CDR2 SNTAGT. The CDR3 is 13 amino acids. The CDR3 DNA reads TGTGCCAGCAGTTTGACTAGCGCAGATACGCAGTATTTT. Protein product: CASSLTSADTQYF.

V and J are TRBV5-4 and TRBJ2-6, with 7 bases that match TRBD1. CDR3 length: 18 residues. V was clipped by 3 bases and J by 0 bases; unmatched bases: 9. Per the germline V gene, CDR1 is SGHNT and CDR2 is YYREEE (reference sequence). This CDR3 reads CASSSTGASNSGANVLTF. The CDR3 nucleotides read TGTGCCAGCAGCTCCACAGGGGCGTCAAACTCTGGGGCCAACGTCCTGACTTTC.

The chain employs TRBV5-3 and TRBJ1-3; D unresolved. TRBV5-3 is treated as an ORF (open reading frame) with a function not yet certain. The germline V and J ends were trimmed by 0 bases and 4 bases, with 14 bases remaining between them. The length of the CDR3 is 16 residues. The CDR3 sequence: CARSLDRRHSGNTIYF. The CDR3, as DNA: TGTGCCAGAAGCTTGGATAGGAGGCATTCCGGAAACACCATATATTTT.

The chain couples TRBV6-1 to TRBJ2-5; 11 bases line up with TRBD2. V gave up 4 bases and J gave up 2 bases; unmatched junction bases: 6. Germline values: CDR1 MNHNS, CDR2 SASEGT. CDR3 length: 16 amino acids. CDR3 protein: CASSGQGLAVQETQYF. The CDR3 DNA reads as TGTGCCAGCAGTGGGCAGGGACTAGCGGTGCAAGAGACCCAGTACTTC.

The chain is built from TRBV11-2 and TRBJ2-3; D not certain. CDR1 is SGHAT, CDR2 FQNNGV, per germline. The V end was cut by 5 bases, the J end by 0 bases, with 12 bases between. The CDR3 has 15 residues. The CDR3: CASSAQVSSTDTQYF. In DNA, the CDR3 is TGTGCCAGCAGCGCGCAGGTTTCTAGCACAGATACGCAGTATTTT.

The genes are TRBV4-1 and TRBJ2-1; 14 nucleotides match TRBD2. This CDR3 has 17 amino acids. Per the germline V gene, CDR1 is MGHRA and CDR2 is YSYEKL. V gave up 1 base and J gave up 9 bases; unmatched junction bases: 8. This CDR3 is CASSQVFGLAGGGEQFF. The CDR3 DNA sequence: TGCGCCAGCAGCCAAGTTTTCGGACTAGCGGGGGGAGGTGAGCAGTTCTTC.